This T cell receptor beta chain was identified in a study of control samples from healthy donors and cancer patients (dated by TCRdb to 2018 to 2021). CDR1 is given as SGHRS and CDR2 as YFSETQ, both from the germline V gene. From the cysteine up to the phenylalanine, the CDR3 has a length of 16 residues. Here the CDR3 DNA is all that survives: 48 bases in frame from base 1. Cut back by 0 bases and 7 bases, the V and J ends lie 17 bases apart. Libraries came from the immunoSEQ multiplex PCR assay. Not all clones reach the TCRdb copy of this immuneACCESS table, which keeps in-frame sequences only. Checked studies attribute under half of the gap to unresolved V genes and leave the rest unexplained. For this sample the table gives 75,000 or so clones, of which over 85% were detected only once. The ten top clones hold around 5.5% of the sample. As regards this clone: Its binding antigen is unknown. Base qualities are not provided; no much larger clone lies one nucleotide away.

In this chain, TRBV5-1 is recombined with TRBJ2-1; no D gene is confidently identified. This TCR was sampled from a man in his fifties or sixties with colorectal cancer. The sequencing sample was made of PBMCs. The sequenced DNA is TGCGCCAGCAGCTTGGAGGCGTCAGTTCGGGCAAATGAGCAGTTCTTC. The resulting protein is CASSLEASVRANEQFF.